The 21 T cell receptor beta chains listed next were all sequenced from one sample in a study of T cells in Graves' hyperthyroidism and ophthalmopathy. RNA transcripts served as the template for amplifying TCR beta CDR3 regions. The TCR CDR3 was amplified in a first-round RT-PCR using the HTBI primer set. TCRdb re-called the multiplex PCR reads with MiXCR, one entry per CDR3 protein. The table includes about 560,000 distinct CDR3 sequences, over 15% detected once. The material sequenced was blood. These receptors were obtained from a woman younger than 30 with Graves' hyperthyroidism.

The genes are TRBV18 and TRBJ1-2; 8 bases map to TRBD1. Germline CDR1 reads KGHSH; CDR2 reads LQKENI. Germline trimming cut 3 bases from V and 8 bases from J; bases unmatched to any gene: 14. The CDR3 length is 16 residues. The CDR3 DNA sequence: TGTGCCAGCTCACCGACAAGGCAGGGGGCGTCAGGCGGCTACACCTTC. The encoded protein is CASSPTRQGASGGYTF.

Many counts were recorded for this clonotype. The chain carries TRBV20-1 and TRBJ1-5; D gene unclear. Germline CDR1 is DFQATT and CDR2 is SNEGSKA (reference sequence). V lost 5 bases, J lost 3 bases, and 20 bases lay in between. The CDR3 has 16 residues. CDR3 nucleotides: TGCAGTGCTCCTTCTCTTGGGCAGGCTAACAATCAGCCCCAGCATTTT. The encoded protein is CSAPSLGQANNQPQHF.

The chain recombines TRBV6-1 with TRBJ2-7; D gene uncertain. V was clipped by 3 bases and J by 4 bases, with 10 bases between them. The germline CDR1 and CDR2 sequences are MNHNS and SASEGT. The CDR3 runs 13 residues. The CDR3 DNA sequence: TGTGCCAGCAGTGACCCTGCACGGTACGAGCAGTACTTC. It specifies CASSDPARYEQYF.

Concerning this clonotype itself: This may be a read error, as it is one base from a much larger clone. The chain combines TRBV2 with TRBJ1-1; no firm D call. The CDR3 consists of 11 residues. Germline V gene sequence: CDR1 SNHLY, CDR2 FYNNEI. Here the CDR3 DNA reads TGTGCCAGCAAGGTGAACGCTGAAGCTTTCTTT. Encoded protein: CASKVNAEAFF.

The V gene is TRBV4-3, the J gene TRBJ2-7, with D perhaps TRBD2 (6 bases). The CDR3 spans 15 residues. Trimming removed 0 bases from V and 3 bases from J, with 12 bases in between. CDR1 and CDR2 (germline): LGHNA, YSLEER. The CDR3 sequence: CASSQDSRGLYEQYF. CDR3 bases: TGCGCCAGCAGCCAAGACTCGCGGGGCCTCTACGAGCAGTACTTC.

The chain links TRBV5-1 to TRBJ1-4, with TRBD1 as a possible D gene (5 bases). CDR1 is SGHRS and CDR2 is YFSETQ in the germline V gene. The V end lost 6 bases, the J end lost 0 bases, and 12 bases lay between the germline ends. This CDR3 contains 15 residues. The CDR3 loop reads CASTAGGTTNEKLFF. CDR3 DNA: TGCGCCAGCACTGCTGGGGGGACAACTAATGAAAAACTGTTTTTT.

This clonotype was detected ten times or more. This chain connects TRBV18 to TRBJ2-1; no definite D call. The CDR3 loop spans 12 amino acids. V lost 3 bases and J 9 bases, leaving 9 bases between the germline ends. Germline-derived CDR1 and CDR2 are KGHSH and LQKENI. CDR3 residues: CASSPDSTEQFF. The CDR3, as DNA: TGTGCCAGCTCACCGGATTCTACTGAGCAGTTCTTC.

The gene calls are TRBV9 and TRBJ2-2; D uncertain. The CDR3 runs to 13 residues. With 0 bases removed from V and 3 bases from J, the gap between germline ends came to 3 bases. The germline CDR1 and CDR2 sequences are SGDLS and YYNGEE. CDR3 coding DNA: TGTGCCAGCAGCGTAGAGGACACCGGGGAGCTGTTTTTT. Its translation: CASSVEDTGELFF.

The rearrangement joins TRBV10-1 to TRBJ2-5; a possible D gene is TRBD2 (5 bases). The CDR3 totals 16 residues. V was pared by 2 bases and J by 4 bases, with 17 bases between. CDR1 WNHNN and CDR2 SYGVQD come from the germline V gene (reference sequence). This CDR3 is CASSEGSGVAGETQYF. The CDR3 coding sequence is TGCGCCAGCAGTGAGGGCTCAGGCGTTGCGGGAGAGACCCAGTACTTC.

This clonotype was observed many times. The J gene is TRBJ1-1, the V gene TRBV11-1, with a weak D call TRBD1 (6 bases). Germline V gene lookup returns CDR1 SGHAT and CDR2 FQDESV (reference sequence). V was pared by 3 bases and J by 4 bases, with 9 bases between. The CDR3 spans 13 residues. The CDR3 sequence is CASSLEDSTEAFF. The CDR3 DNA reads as TGTGCCAGCAGCTTGGAGGACAGCACTGAAGCTTTCTTT.

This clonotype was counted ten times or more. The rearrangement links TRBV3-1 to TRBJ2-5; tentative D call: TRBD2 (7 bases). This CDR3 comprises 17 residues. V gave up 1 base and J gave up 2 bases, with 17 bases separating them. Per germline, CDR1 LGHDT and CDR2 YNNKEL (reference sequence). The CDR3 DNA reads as TGTGCCAGCAGCCAAGGCCTGCCGGGGGGCCTACAAGAGACCCAGTACTTC. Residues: CASSQGLPGGLQETQYF.

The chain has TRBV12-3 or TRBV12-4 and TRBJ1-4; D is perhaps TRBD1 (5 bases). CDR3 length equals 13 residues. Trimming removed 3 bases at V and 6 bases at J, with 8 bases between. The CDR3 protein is CASSFSGYEKLFF. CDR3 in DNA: TGTGCCAGCAGTTTTTCAGGGTATGAAAAACTGTTTTTT.

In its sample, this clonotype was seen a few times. The CDR3 loop reads CASSQGRATQYF. The CDR3 coding sequence is TGTGCCAGCAGCCAAGGACGGGCGACCCAGTACTTC. The rearrangement links TRBV14 to TRBJ2-5; D remains unclear. Trimming took off 1 base at V and 7 bases at J, with 7 bases between the two ends. The germline gives CDR1 SGHDN, CDR2 FVKESK. The CDR3 is 12 amino acids.

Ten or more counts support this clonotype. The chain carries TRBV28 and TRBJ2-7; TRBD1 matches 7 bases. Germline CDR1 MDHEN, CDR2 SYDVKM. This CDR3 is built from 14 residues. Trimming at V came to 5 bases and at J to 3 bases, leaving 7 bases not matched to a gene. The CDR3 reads CASSPTGSIYEQYF. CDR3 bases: TGTGCCAGCAGTCCGACAGGGAGCATCTACGAGCAGTACTTC. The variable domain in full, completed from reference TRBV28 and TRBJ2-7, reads DVKVTQSSRYLVKRTGEKVFLECVQDMDHENMFWYRQDPGLGLRLIYFSYDVKMKEKGDIPEGYSVSREKKERFSLILESASTNQTSMYLCASSPTGSIYEQYFGPGTRLTVT.

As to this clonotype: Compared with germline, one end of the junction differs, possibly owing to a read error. The CDR3 coding sequence is TGTGCCAACAGTCCCGGGACGAAGGAGACCCAGTACTTC. It encodes CANSPGTKETQYF. This sequence joins TRBV12-3 or TRBV12-4 and TRBJ2-5; D is tentatively TRBD1 or TRBD2 (5 bases each). The CDR3 runs to 13 residues.

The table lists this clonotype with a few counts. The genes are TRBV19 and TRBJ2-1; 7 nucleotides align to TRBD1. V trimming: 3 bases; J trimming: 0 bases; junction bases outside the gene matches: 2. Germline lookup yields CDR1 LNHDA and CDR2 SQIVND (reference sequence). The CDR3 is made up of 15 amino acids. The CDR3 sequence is CASSMGQSSYNEQFF. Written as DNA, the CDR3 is TGTGCCAGTAGTATGGGACAGAGCTCCTACAATGAGCAGTTCTTC.

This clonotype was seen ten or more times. The CDR3 nucleotides are TGTGCCAGCAGTCGACAGAGAAACTATGGCTACACCTTC. It is translated as CASSRQRNYGYTF. V is TRBV12-3 or TRBV12-4 and J is TRBJ1-2; tentatively, D is TRBD1 (5 bases). This CDR3 comprises 13 residues. The V end lost 5 bases, the J end lost 2 bases, and 9 bases lay between the germline ends.

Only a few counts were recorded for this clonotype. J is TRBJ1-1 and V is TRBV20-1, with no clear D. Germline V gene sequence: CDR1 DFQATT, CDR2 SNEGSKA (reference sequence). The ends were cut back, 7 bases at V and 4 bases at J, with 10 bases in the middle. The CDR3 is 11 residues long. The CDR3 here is CSVREGTEAFF. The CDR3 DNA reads TGCAGTGTGAGGGAGGGCACTGAAGCTTTCTTT.

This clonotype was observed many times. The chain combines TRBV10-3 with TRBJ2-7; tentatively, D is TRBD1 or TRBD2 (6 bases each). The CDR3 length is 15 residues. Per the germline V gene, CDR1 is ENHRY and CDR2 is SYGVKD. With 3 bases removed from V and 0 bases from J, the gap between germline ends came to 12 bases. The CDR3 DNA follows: TGTGCCATCAGTGAAGGGGAGGACAGCTCCTACGAGCAGTACTTC. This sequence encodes CAISEGEDSSYEQYF.

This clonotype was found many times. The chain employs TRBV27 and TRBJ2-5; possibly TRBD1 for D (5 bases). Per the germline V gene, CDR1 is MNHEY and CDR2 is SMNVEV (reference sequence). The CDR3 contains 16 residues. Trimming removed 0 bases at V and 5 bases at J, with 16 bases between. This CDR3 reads CASSLSPGPPGETQYF. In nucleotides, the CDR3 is TGTGCCAGCAGTTTATCTCCAGGTCCTCCAGGGGAGACCCAGTACTTC.

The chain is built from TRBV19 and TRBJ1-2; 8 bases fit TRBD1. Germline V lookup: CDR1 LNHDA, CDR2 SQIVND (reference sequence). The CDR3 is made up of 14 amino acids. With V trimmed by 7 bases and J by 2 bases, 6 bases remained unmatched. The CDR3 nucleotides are TGTGCCAGTAAGGGGACAGGTTGGAACTATGGCTACACCTTC. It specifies CASKGTGWNYGYTF.